The clone carrying this TCR beta chain was seen more than once but under ten times. The antigen remains undetermined. This sample is part of a study of T cell repertoires in cytomegalovirus infection. The CDR3 loop spans 18 amino acids. Germline V lookup: CDR1 SGHDT, CDR2 YYEEEE. The V segment lost 2 bases and the J segment 3 bases; nucleotides outside the gene matches: 16. Broader study findings: In two of eight donors, the top clonotype was HLA-C-restricted CMV-specific.

Each CDR3 protein gets one entry after TCRdb re-called the reads with MiXCR. The sample has 400,000 or so distinct CDR3 sequences, 25% to 40% seen once. The sequencing input was PBMCs. The TCR originated in a human donor in good health (CMV status not recorded). Some clones in this sample may be carry-over from other donors' samples. V and J are TRBV5-6 and TRBJ1-2, with 7 bases aligning to TRBD1. CDR3 loop: CASSLLGGGAIRDYGYTF. In DNA, the CDR3 is TGTGCCAGCAGCTTACTGGGAGGGGGCGCGATCCGAGACTATGGCTACACCTTC.